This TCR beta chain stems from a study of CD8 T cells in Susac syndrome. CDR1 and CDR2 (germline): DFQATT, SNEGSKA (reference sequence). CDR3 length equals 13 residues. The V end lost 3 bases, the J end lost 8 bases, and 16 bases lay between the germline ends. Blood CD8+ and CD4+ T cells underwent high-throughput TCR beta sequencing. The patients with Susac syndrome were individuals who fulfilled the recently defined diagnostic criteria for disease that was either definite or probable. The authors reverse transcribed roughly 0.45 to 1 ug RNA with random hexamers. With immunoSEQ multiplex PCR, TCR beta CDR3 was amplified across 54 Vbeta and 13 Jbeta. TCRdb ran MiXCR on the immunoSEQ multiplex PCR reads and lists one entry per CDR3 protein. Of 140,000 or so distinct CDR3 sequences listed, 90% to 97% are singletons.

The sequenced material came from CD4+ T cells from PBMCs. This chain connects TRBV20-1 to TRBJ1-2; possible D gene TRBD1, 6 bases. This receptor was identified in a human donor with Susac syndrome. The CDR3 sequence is CSASVTGLEGYTF. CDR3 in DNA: TGCAGTGCTAGCGTTACAGGGCTCGAAGGCTACACCTTC.